This is a list of T cell receptor beta chains from one sample in a study of cytomegalovirus exposure and HLA in healthy donors. Clones were read by immunoSEQ multiplex PCR, and TCRdb kept only the in-frame ones, dropping some. In the table there are roughly 200,000 clones, roughly 86% of which are singletons. Input material: PBMCs. The receptors were sampled from a man aged 25 to 40 in good health and CMV-seropositive. CDR3s include the opening cysteine and the closing phenylalanine or tryptophan. A D gene is named only where the DNA matches it firmly. Where a row states a size, it is once, few, many or the class of an expanded clone; other rows omit it.

clone_size | j_call | v_call | d_call | cdr3_nt | cdr3_aa
NA | TRBJ1-2 | TRBV2 | NA | TGTGCCAGCAGTCAACCCAGGGGTTCGGGAGGCTACACCTTC | CASSQPRGSGGYTF
NA | TRBJ2-7 | TRBV7-9 | NA | TGTGCCAGCAGCTTAGGGCGGACAGAAAAGTACTTC | CASSLGRTEKYF
NA | TRBJ1-2 | TRBV30 | NA | TGTGCCTGGGAGGGACCGTTGGAGTATGGCTACACCTTC | CAWEGPLEYGYTF
NA | TRBJ2-7 | TRBV6-5 | TRBD1 | TGTGCCAGCAGTTACTCGGGCGGGACAGGCTCCTACGAGCAGTACTTC | CASSYSGGTGSYEQYF
NA | TRBJ2-5 | TRBV5-6 | NA | TGTGCCAGCAGCTTGGCTGGTAAGGCAGGTTACCAGACCCAGTACTTC | CASSLAGKAGYQTQYF
NA | TRBJ2-7 | TRBV18 | NA | TGTGCCAGCTCACCTCAGGGACGGATCTACGAGCAGTACTTC | CASSPQGRIYEQYF
NA | TRBJ1-2 | TRBV5-8 | NA | TGTGCCAGCTATTCCCACAGGCCCCCCTATGGCTACACCTTC | CASYSHRPPYGYTF
NA | TRBJ2-2 | TRBV5-1 | TRBD1 | TGCGCCAGCAAATTGACGACAGGGACGAACACCGGGGAGCTGTTTTTT | CASKLTTGTNTGELFF
once | TRBJ2-7 | TRBV6-5 | TRBD1 | TGTGCCAGCAGTTACTCTCGGGACAGGGTAGGCTACGAGCAGTACTTC | CASSYSRDRVGYEQYF
NA | TRBJ2-3 | TRBV2 | NA | TGTGCCAGCAGGCAAGGTGGAGGTACGCAGTATTTT | CASRQGGGTQYF
NA | TRBJ2-1 | TRBV7-8 | NA | TGTGCCAGCAGCTTAGAGGGTTCTCACTACAATGAGCAGTTCTTC | CASSLEGSHYNEQFF
NA | TRBJ2-1 | TRBV29-1 | TRBD2 | TGCAGCGTTGCGAGGACTAGCGGGGGTCAACCCCTGGATGAGCAGTTCTTC | CSVARTSGGQPLDEQFF
NA | TRBJ1-1 | TRBV6-6 | TRBD1 | TGTGCCACATTCCGAGGACAGGGGGCGCTTGACACTGAAGCTTTCTTT | CATFRGQGALDTEAFF
NA | TRBJ2-2 | TRBV7-7 | NA | TGTGCCAGCAGCTTAGCATACACCGGGGAGCTGTTTTTT | CASSLAYTGELFF
few | TRBJ1-5 | TRBV7-2 | NA | TGTGCCAGCAGCTTAAGGGCGGCCCGCAATCAGCCCCAGCATTTT | CASSLRAARNQPQHF
NA | TRBJ2-5 | TRBV2 | NA | TGTGCCAGCAGTGAAAGCCGGGAGACCCAGTACTTC | CASSESRETQYF
NA | TRBJ1-4 | TRBV6-6 | TRBD1 | TGTGCCAGCAGCAGACAGGGTGGCAGGGCTAATGAAAAACTGTTTTTT | CASSRQGGRANEKLFF
NA | TRBJ2-5 | TRBV25-1 | NA | TGTGCCAGCAGTCCCCAAAGGGAGGGAAGGGCAGGGGGCACCCAGTACTTC | CASSPQREGRAGGTQYF
NA | TRBJ1-6 | TRBV5-4 | TRBD1 | TGTGCCAGCAGCTTGGGGAGACAGGGTCTAGGGACACCCCTCCACTTT | CASSLGRQGLGTPLHF
NA | TRBJ1-2 | TRBV2 | TRBD1 | TGTGCCAGCAGCCTCCGTCCGACAGGGGGCGACTATGGCTACACCTTC | CASSLRPTGGDYGYTF
NA | TRBJ2-1 | TRBV19 | TRBD1 | TGTGCCAGTAGTAGGGACAGGGAGTTGGGCAATGAGCAGTTCTTC | CASSRDRELGNEQFF
NA | TRBJ2-5 | TRBV5-1 | NA | TGCGCCAGCAGCTTTGAAGGGCTGGCACAAGAGACCCAGTACTTC | CASSFEGLAQETQYF
NA | TRBJ1-2 | TRBV9 | TRBD1 | TGTGCCAGCAGGGAACCGGGACAGCGAGACTATGGCTACACCTTC | CASREPGQRDYGYTF